Sequencing of this TCR beta chain was carried out in a study of T cells in Graves' hyperthyroidism and ophthalmopathy (dated by TCRdb to about 2019). Background on the whole study: Peripheral blood was sampled at the time of initial diagnosis, prior to any treatment. Prospective prediction of ophthalmopathy was tested in an independent validation cohort consisting of 18 hyperthyroidism patients and approximately 16 patients who later progressed to ophthalmopathy. Thyroid tissue and blood T-cell repertoires from roughly six Graves' hyperthyroidism patients were also compared in the study. The paper describes TCR Vbeta CDR3 sequencing of 140 or so peripheral blood samples, made up of under 50 ophthalmopathy patients, 70 to 80 hyperthyroidism patients and 17 progressor patients. TCR V-J signatures able to tell the groups apart were searched for in a discovery cohort of 90 to 100 patients, of whom around 43 had Graves' ophthalmopathy and roughly 58 had stable Graves' hyperthyroidism. The roughly 100 discovery patients were randomly divided into training and test sets at a 7:3 ratio. After sampling, hyperthyroidism patients received methimazole starting at 30 mg daily, and ophthalmopathy patients received high-dose intravenous methylprednisolone.

This clonotype was seen many times. Its antigen is currently not known. Nothing much larger sits one base from this clone, and base qualities are not available. In the ophthalmopathy patients, disease was moderately to severely active, with a Clinical Activity Score of 3 or more, a NOSPECS grade of 4 or more, and a duration of less than 3 months. The study excluded patients with uncontrolled infections, other autoimmune diseases, pregnancy or lactation. Diagnoses were established on the basis of clinical symptoms, serum thyroxine and TRAb, thyroid ultrasound, and orbital computed tomography. PBMCs were isolated from around 10 ml of fresh peripheral blood by Ficoll-Paque density gradient centrifugation. Total RNA was extracted using Trizol reagent, and RNA quality was assessed on an Agilent 2100 Bioanalyzer. Overall study results and their limits: A model built on a 13 V-J signature distinguished ophthalmopathy from stable hyperthyroidism, reaching 85% to 90% sensitivity and 81.08% specificity in cross-validation and 80%/75% in testing. In validation, progression to ophthalmopathy was predicted by the model with 70.59% sensitivity and around 76% specificity, a median of about 6.4 months before onset. Most expanded thyroid clonotypes (frequency above 0.001) were also found in blood, which suggests that blood repertoires may mirror thyroid immune responses. Sample size was not statistically predetermined, and investigators were not blinded to group allocation.

The TCR beta CDR3 regions were amplified from the RNA transcripts. The first round of RT-PCR for the TCR CDR3 was performed with the HTBI primer set and the Qiagen OneStep RT-PCR kit. A second multiplex PCR round built the libraries, followed by size selection and purification. The libraries were sequenced on an Illumina HiSeq2000 using paired-end 100 bp reads. Concerning the study's data processing: SOAPnuke was used to process the raw data, with reads discarded if the reads contained adapters or uncalled bases, had a mean Phred below 15, or lacked an exact constant-primer or identifier match. COPE v1.2.5 was used to merge high-quality paired reads, and clonotypes were defined as unique nucleotide sequences. Clonotypes were aligned to IMGT TRBV, TRBD and TRBJ reference segments using MiTCR v1.1. The analysis included only V-J combinations with a frequency above 0.0001, which together covered more than 99% of the repertoires. The TCS score was defined as F50 (clonal expansion) divided by E x V (chaos), with BLOSUM62-based TCRdist calculated between CDR3 peptides within each V-J. Welch's t-statistics and random forest reduced 450 to 600 V-J features to roughly 13, which were used in a naive Bayes classifier (R e1071). The public reads were run again by TCRdb, first through fastp at Q25 and then through MiXCR, and only productive beta chains were kept. Identical CDR3 proteins give one entry, which carries the most common genes and DNA. TCRdb's processing, not the authors' own work, is the source of the V and J calls. The sample profile shows over 300,000 distinct CDR3 sequences; roughly 13% of them were found once. The top ten clones comprise roughly 33% of the sample.

V was cut back by 1 base and J by 3 bases, leaving a gap of 10 bases between them. The germline V gene sets CDR1 to SGHDN and CDR2 to FVKESK. Taken from cysteine to phenylalanine, the CDR3 has 14 residues. The CDR3 DNA has 42 bases and is translated from base 1. This TCR was recovered from a woman in her forties with Graves' ophthalmopathy. Rearrangement joined TRBV14 to TRBJ2-7, with an unclear D gene assignment. Sequencing used blood. The DNA sequence is as follows: TGTGCCAGCAGCCAAGTGGAGTCCCACTACGAGCAGTACTTC. The translation is CASSQVESHYEQYF.